The next 13 T cell receptor beta chains were all read from a single sample in a study of blood T cell repertoires in COVID-19. Profiling relied on immunoSEQ multiplex PCR, and the TCRdb table lists in-frame clones only, not all of them. The sample lists some 150,000 clones, roughly nine tenths occurring once. The sample comprised peripheral blood. These receptors came from a woman in her fifties or sixties with COVID-19, enrolled during active disease.

This sequence joins TRBV9 and TRBJ1-1; D ambiguous. The CDR3 is 13 amino acids. Between the trimmed V and J ends, which lost 2 bases and 1 base, there was a span of 6 bases. Germline CDR1 SGDLS, CDR2 YYNGEE. The DNA for the CDR3 is TGTGCCAGCAGCGTTAAAGCGAACACTGAAGCTTTCTTT. Translated, it gives CASSVKANTEAFF.

This chain connects TRBV6-2 or TRBV6-3 to TRBJ2-2, with D unresolved. The CDR3 has 14 residues. Between the trimmed V and J ends, which lost 2 bases and 2 bases, there was a span of 6 bases. Germline values: CDR1 MNHEY, CDR2 SVGEGT. CDR3 amino acids: CASSYNSNTGELFF. The CDR3 bases are TGTGCCAGCAGTTACAACAGTAACACCGGGGAGCTGTTTTTT.

The chain uses TRBV6-2 or TRBV6-3 and TRBJ1-3; D remains unclear. The germline V gene encodes CDR1 MNHEY and CDR2 SVGEGT. Deletions cut 2 bases from V and 0 bases from J, with 5 bases between. CDR3 length: 14 amino acids. DNA for the CDR3: TGTGCCAGCAGTTACGGGAGCTCTGGAAACACCATATATTTT. Protein: CASSYGSSGNTIYF.

This chain uses TRBV24-1 with TRBJ2-5; D is unresolved. CDR1 and CDR2 from the germline V gene are KGHDR and SFDVKD. This CDR3 region has 15 residues. V lost 4 bases, J lost 1 base, and 12 bases lay in between. CDR3: CATSEARQLQETQYF. The CDR3 DNA is TGTGCCACCAGTGAAGCCAGACAACTCCAAGAGACCCAGTACTTC.

The chain joins TRBV7-9 to TRBJ1-2; D is undetermined. Looked up from germline, CDR1 is SEHNR and CDR2 is FQNEAQ (reference sequence). The CDR3 length is 18 residues. Trimming stripped 1 base from V and 0 bases from J, with 18 bases between. The DNA for the CDR3 is TGTGCCAGCAGCTTAGTAGTGGGGAGCCTGGGTGCTAACTATGGCTACACCTTC. Residues: CASSLVVGSLGANYGYTF.

The chain is built from TRBV5-4 and TRBJ2-7, with 8 bases aligning to TRBD2. J lost 5 bases, V lost 0 bases, and 4 bases had no gene match. This CDR3 comprises 14 residues. Germline loops: CDR1 SGHNT, CDR2 YYREEE (reference sequence). This CDR3 is CASSLAGGTDEQYF. The CDR3 coding sequence is TGTGCCAGCAGCTTGGCGGGAGGGACGGACGAGCAGTACTTC.

The chain couples TRBV15 to TRBJ2-1; tentatively, D is TRBD1 (5 bases). Germline loops: CDR1 LNHNV, CDR2 YYDKDF (reference sequence). V shed 0 bases and J shed 1 base, with 22 bases lying between them. The CDR3 totals 20 residues. CDR3 amino acids: CATSRDSVSATGLSYNEQFF. The CDR3 bases are TGTGCCACCAGCAGAGATTCGGTCTCGGCCACAGGTTTGTCCTACAATGAGCAGTTCTTC.

The chain combines TRBV7-2 with TRBJ2-5; 12 nucleotides match TRBD2. Germline CDR1 reads SGHTA; CDR2 reads FQGNSA. The CDR3 sequence is 16 residues long. The trim removed 1 base at V and 4 bases at J, leaving 4 bases unmatched. CDR3 sequence reads: CASSLGLAGGRETQYF. The CDR3 DNA follows: TGTGCCAGCAGCTTAGGGCTAGCGGGAGGGAGAGAGACCCAGTACTTC.

The rearrangement uses TRBV19 and TRBJ1-2, with 8 positions matching TRBD1. This CDR3 is built from 14 residues. Trimming removed 5 bases from V and 3 bases from J; junction bases left unmatched: 5. Germline CDR1 LNHDA, CDR2 SQIVND (reference sequence). The CDR3 loop reads CASSPGQEYYGYTF. In DNA, the CDR3 is TGTGCCAGTAGTCCGGGACAGGAATACTATGGCTACACCTTC.

The table lists this clone with a count of one. This chain links TRBV28 with TRBJ1-4, with D perhaps TRBD1 (5 bases). The V and J ends lost 2 bases and 8 bases respectively, with 24 bases between them. Germline CDR1 reads MDHEN; CDR2 reads SYDVKM. The CDR3 contains 18 residues. The CDR3 DNA follows: TGTGCCAGCAGTTTAGTCAATTATCGGTCAGGGCTGCGAGAAAAACTGTTTTTT. Residues: CASSLVNYRSGLREKLFF.

This clone appeared a few times. The V call is TRBV21-1, the J call TRBJ1-1; the D call in the table, TRBD1, was not verified against the DNA. TRBV21-1 is assigned pseudogene status. The CDR3 contains 14 residues. Written as DNA, the CDR3 is TGTGCCAGCAGCGTCGAGGGGGCGAACACTGAAGCTTTCTTT. Residues: CASSVEGANTEAFF.

This clone was counted a few times. This chain uses TRBV4-3 with TRBJ2-7; 7 bases match TRBD2. V lost 0 bases, J lost 3 bases, and 8 bases stayed unmatched. Germline lookup yields CDR1 LGHNA and CDR2 YSLEER. The CDR3 extends over 16 amino acids. The CDR3 protein is CASSQEVAGAVYEQYF. The CDR3 DNA sequence: TGCGCCAGCAGCCAAGAAGTGGCGGGAGCGGTCTACGAGCAGTACTTC.

A remark on this clone: The identical CDR3 is also encoded by other nucleotide sequences in the sample. The chain carries TRBV7-9 and TRBJ2-3; D call uncertain. Germline V gives CDR1 SEHNR, CDR2 FQNEAQ (reference sequence). This CDR3 region has 11 residues. V lost 5 bases and J lost 5, with 5 bases in between. CDR3 loop: CASSPQDTQYF. For the CDR3, the DNA is TGTGCCAGCAGCCCACAAGATACGCAGTATTTT.